These T cell receptor beta chains were read from a single sample in a study of T cell responses to AZD1222 COVID-19 vaccine. Method: immunoSEQ multiplex PCR; TCRdb's copy keeps in-frame clones and lacks some. The sample holds about 150,000 clones, 85% to 95% seen once. Sequences were derived from peripheral blood, sampled 28 days after the second AZD1222 dose. The receptors were sampled from an adult who received the AZD1222 COVID-19 vaccine. Each CDR3 is given with its conserved first and last residue. D genes are given only for firm matches. For some rows the clone size is stated as once, few or many, or as a class when expanded; others skip it.

NA TRBJ2-7 TRBV9 NA TGTGCCAGCAGCGTAGGACCAATGAACGACGAGCAGTACTTC CASSVGPMNDEQYF
NA TRBJ2-4 TRBV6-5 NA TGTGCCAGCAGTCCCGTGCGGGATGGTAGAAACATTCAGTACTTC CASSPVRDGRNIQYF
NA TRBJ1-5 TRBV2 NA TGTGCCAGCAGGGATCCACAGGGAGGTTACCAGCCCCAGCATTTT CASRDPQGGYQPQHF
NA TRBJ1-1 TRBV12-3/TRBV12-4 NA TGTGCCAGCAGTCTAACCGGGGATCTTGTCTTT CASSLTGDLVF
NA TRBJ2-7 TRBV7-9 TRBD1 TGTGCCAGCAGCTTAGGGGACAGGGGCCCTTCCGGACAGTACTTC CASSLGDRGPSGQYF
NA TRBJ2-3 TRBV4-2 NA TGTGCCAGCAGCCAAGATGGGGTAGCGGCATACACAGATACGCAGTATTTT CASSQDGVAAYTDTQYF
NA TRBJ2-1 TRBV7-2 TRBD2 TGTGCCAGCAGCTTAGCTCGGGGGGGCCTCTATGAGCAGTTCTTC CASSLARGGLYEQFF
NA TRBJ1-1 TRBV30 NA TGTGCCTGGGCAGATCGACAGGCATGGCGGGAGGCTTTCTTT CAWADRQAWREAFF
NA TRBJ1-2 TRBV14 TRBD1 TGTGCCAGCAGAGGACAGGGCTATGGCTACACCTTC CASRGQGYGYTF
NA TRBJ2-4 TRBV4-1 NA TGCGCCAGCTACGGAGGGGGATCTGTGTACTTC CASYGGGSVYF
NA TRBJ2-5 TRBV7-2 TRBD2 TGTGCCAGCAGCTCGGGACTAGCGGGGGGTTGGGAGACCCAGTACTTC CASSSGLAGGWETQYF
NA TRBJ2-1 TRBV7-2 TRBD2 TGTGCCAGCAGCCCCCGGGGTAGCGGGGTTTCCTACAATGAGCAGTTCTTC CASSPRGSGVSYNEQFF
NA TRBJ1-2 TRBV5-6 NA TGTGCCAGCAGCCCGGACTCCTATGGCTACACCTTC CASSPDSYGYTF
NA TRBJ1-5 TRBV7-9 NA TGTGCCAGCAGCTTAGCGGGGGGGCCCAATCAGCCCCAGCATTTT CASSLAGGPNQPQHF
once TRBJ1-6 TRBV5-6 TRBD1 TGTGCCAGCAGCTCGCTTCCGGGACAGGGGCCACCCCTCCACTTT CASSSLPGQGPPLHF
NA TRBJ2-7 TRBV29-1 TRBD1 TGCAGCGTCCGAAAACAGGGGTCCTACGAGCAGTACTTC CSVRKQGSYEQYF
NA TRBJ2-3 TRBV28 NA TGTGCCAGCAGTTTCGGAATAACCCGGGACACCCGCACAGATACGCAGTATTTT CASSFGITRDTRTDTQYF
NA TRBJ2-3 TRBV30 NA TGTGCCTGGAGTGTCGGTCAGGGCCACACAGATACGCAGTATTTT CAWSVGQGHTDTQYF
NA TRBJ1-2 TRBV4-2 TRBD1 TGTGCCAGCAGCCGAGGAATGACCCAGGGACAGGTTAACTATGGCTACACCTTC CASSRGMTQGQVNYGYTF
NA TRBJ2-2 TRBV7-3 NA TGTGCCAGCAGCTTAGAACAGGGAGACACCGGGGAGCTGTTTTTT CASSLEQGDTGELFF
NA TRBJ1-4 TRBV28 NA TGTGCCAGCAGTCGCGGGCAGCAGGACGAAAAACTGTTTTTT CASSRGQQDEKLFF
NA TRBJ2-7 TRBV5-1 TRBD2 TGCGCCAGCAGCTTACTAGCGGGGTCCGCCTACGAGCAGTACTTC CASSLLAGSAYEQYF
once TRBJ1-1 TRBV5-1 NA TGCGCCAGCAGACCGGGCGGAGGGAACACTGAAGCTTTCTTT CASRPGGGNTEAFF
NA TRBJ2-1 TRBV5-1 NA TGCGCCAGCAGCCGCCTTGGGTCCGATGAGCAGTTCTTC CASSRLGSDEQFF
NA TRBJ2-1 TRBV5-1 NA TGCGCCAGCAGGTTTTCTAATGAGCAGTTCTTC CASRFSNEQFF
NA TRBJ1-1 TRBV7-9 NA TGTGCCAGCAGCTTAGCAGACAGGCAGAACACTGAAGCTTTCTTT CASSLADRQNTEAFF
NA TRBJ1-2 TRBV5-6 NA TGTGCCAGCAGCTTCCCAGGGCCCGGGGATGGCTACACCTTC CASSFPGPGDGYTF
NA TRBJ2-7 TRBV5-1 NA TGCGCCAGCAGCTGGTCGGTCGGGGGCTACGAGCAGTACTTC CASSWSVGGYEQYF
NA TRBJ1-2 TRBV28 NA TGTGCCAGCAGTTCATTCACAGGAAACTATGGCTACACCTTC CASSSFTGNYGYTF